Ten or more counts support the clone carrying this TCR beta chain. Its antigen is as yet unknown. Other autoimmune diseases, uncontrolled infections, pregnancy and lactation each led to patient exclusion. CDR3 length: 14 residues. Trimming pared 6 bases from V and 7 bases from J, leaving 18 bases between. Germline CDR1 reads SQVTM; CDR2 reads ANQGSEA. Amplified material comprised TCR beta CDR3 regions derived from RNA transcripts. A first-round RT-PCR used HTBI primers, followed by a second-round multiplex PCR. TCRdb reprocessed the multiplex PCR reads via MiXCR and lists one record per CDR3 protein. Counted here are 1 million to 1.3 million distinct CDR3 sequences, less than 45% occurring once; the ten biggest clones make up over 8.5%. This specimen comes from a study of Graves' ophthalmopathy and Graves' hyperthyroidism. Study-level points and caveats: Ophthalmopathy and stable hyperthyroidism were discriminated by a 13-signature model, with roughly 88% sensitivity and nearly 84% specificity. Detected in blood as well were most expanded thyroid clonotypes with frequency above 0.001.

The sequenced sample consisted of peripheral blood or thyroid tissue (not recorded which). The receptor was derived from an adult man with Graves' hyperthyroidism. The J gene is TRBJ2-2, the V gene TRBV29-1, with D perhaps matching TRBD1 (6 bases). The DNA of the CDR3 is TGCAGCGTGCTGGCAGGGGATTCCGGCGGGGAGCTGTTTTTT. It specifies CSVLAGDSGGELFF.